This T cell receptor (beta chain) was captured in a study of OX40 agonist ivuxolimab in advanced cancers. Study-wide background: Ivuxolimab is an agonistic anti-OX40 (CD134) antibody, and patients were treated with it. Intravenous ivuxolimab was administered to patients every 2 weeks at 0.01 to 10 mg/kg. Points from the study as a whole: Within 6 weeks, CD4+ and CD8+ blood T cells expanded clonally at 0.1 to 3.0 mg/kg. Fewer expanded clones were found on average in CD4+ than in CD8+ T cells.

As to this clone: What it binds is not known.

Clones were sequenced by immunoSEQ multiplex PCR, and TCRdb holds only the in-frame ones, with some missing. The repertoire consists of about 82,000 clones, with 91% occurring once and the leading ten covering approximately 2.4%. The germline V gene encodes CDR1 KGHSH and CDR2 LQKENI. This CDR3 is 15 amino acids long. V dropped 3 bases and J dropped 4; count of bases not matched to a gene: 5. The chain is built from TRBV18 and TRBJ1-2, with 10 positions matching TRBD1. The sequenced sample was CD4+ or CD8+ T cells sorted from blood, obtained in a trial of the OX40 agonist ivuxolimab. The receptor comes from an adult with an advanced solid tumor such as melanoma, head and neck, liver or kidney cancer. This CDR3 reads CASSPPGQGTYGYTF. The CDR3 nucleotides read TGTGCCAGCTCACCCCCGGGACAGGGGACCTATGGCTACACCTTC.